This entry describes one TCR beta chain. Clones were read by immunoSEQ multiplex PCR, and TCRdb kept only the in-frame ones, dropping some. The data hold about 210,000 clones, with 75% to 85% observed a single time. This record belongs to a study of blood T cell repertoires in COVID-19. Study-level information: PBMCs, B-cell-depleted T cells, or T cells provided the cDNA or gDNA that made up the material.

Germline V gene sequence: CDR1 WSHSY, CDR2 SAAADI. The CDR3 runs to 19 residues. The V end was cut by 3 bases, the J end by 0 bases, with 18 bases between. The rearrangement joins TRBV10-2 to TRBJ2-6; possibly TRBD1 for D (5 bases). The receptor was isolated from a man aged 55-75 years with acute or convalescent COVID-19. The specimen was peripheral blood. CDR3 nucleotide sequence: TGCGCCAGCAGTGATCTTAGGGGTTGGGTCACCTCTGGGGCCAACGTCCTGACTTTC. It codes for CASSDLRGWVTSGANVLTF.